One sample yielded the 21 T cell receptor beta chains listed below, sequenced in a study of blood T cell repertoires in COVID-19 (dated by TCRdb to 2020 to 2022). Library method: the immunoSEQ multiplex PCR assay. The source is immuneACCESS, and TCRdb retained only in-frame sequences with V and J called. Part of the clones is not carried over; for the studies checked, unresolved V genes explain less than half of this, and the remainder is unexplained. The sample table holds 90,000 to 150,000 clones, of which approximately 80% were seen once. The biggest ten clones account for under 11% of the sample. The sample consisted of peripheral blood. These receptors came from a human donor in a cohort sampled during active COVID-19.

This clone was seen a single time. V and J are TRBV18 and TRBJ1-2; 8 bases are shared with TRBD1. The V gene's germline CDR1 is KGHSH and CDR2 LQKENI. Trimming cost V 1 base and J 8 bases; bases outside gene matches: 9. CDR3 length equals 15 residues. CDR3 nucleotide sequence: TGTGCCAGCTCACCACGGGCAGGACAGGGTAACGGCTACACCTTC. Translating gives CASSPRAGQGNGYTF.

V usage is TRBV6-6 and J usage is TRBJ2-7; 8 nucleotides match TRBD2. Losses at the gene ends were 5 bases for V and 4 bases for J; bases not matched to a gene: 13. This CDR3 contains 16 residues. Per the germline V gene, CDR1 is MNHNY and CDR2 is SVGAGI (reference sequence). For the CDR3, the DNA is TGTGCCAGCAGTGGAAGCCATAGCGGGGCGGGTTACGAGCAGTACTTC. Its protein product is CASSGSHSGAGYEQYF.

The rearrangement links TRBV5-6 to TRBJ2-6; D gene uncertain. The CDR3 is 15 residues long. Germline V gives CDR1 SGHDT, CDR2 YYEEEE. V lost 1 base to trimming and J lost 4 bases, with 9 bases between them. In nucleotides, the CDR3 is TGTGCCAGCAGCTTGTACGGGTCAGGGGCCAACGTCCTGACTTTC. Protein: CASSLYGSGANVLTF.

This clone showed up just once. The chain has TRBV7-2 and TRBJ2-5; TRBD1 aligns across 7 bases. The junction had 11 bases not matched to a gene; V was cut back by 3 bases and J by 4 bases. The germline V gene has CDR1 SGHTA and CDR2 FQGNSA. The CDR3 length is 16 residues. CDR3 protein: CASSLYRGEGGETQYF. The CDR3 DNA follows: TGTGCCAGCAGCTTGTACAGGGGAGAAGGTGGAGAGACCCAGTACTTC.

The chain links TRBV28 to TRBJ1-2; TRBD1 matches at 12 bases. Germline loops: CDR1 MDHEN, CDR2 SYDVKM. There are 16 residues in the CDR3. V lost 5 bases to trimming and J lost 4 bases; unmatched junction nucleotides: 8. The CDR3 nucleotides read TGTGCCAGCAGTCCTTCCGGGACAGGGGGCTTCTATGGCTACACCTTC. Translation: CASSPSGTGGFYGYTF.

The chain combines TRBV6-1 with TRBJ2-5; the D is unclear. The CDR3 extends over 13 amino acids. Trimming removed 3 bases from V and 5 bases from J, with 10 bases in between. Germline CDR1 is MNHNS and CDR2 is SASEGT. CDR3 residues: CASSDGVYETQYF. The CDR3 region has the DNA TGTGCCAGCAGTGACGGAGTCTATGAGACCCAGTACTTC.

CDR3 amino acids: CASSLRSTGKETQYF. CDR3 coding DNA: TGTGCCAGCAGCTTACGCTCGACAGGCAAAGAGACCCAGTACTTC. The chain is built from TRBV6-2 or TRBV6-3 and TRBJ2-5; D is perhaps TRBD1 (6 bases). This CDR3 spans 15 amino acids. V was pared by 6 bases and J by 3 bases, with 17 bases between. The germline CDR1 and CDR2 sequences are MNHEY and SVGEGT.

The rearrangement joins TRBV7-6 to TRBJ2-5, with 11 bases fitting TRBD2. V was clipped by 3 bases and J by 6 bases; unmatched bases: 9. Per the germline V gene, CDR1 is SGHVS and CDR2 is FNYEAQ. The CDR3 has 16 residues. CDR3 sequence: CASSLSTSGDSKTQYF. DNA for the CDR3: TGTGCCAGCAGCTTGTCGACTAGCGGGGATTCAAAGACCCAGTACTTC.

V gene TRBV19 combines with J gene TRBJ2-2, with D tentatively TRBD1 (7 bases). Trimming left V 6 bases short and J 4 bases short, with 18 bases between. The CDR3 is 16 amino acids. CDR1 LNHDA and CDR2 SQIVND come from the germline V gene (reference sequence). CDR3 coding DNA: TGTGCCAGTAGCCACCCGGAGGGGGCTGGCACCGGGGAGCTGTTTTTT. This translates into CASSHPEGAGTGELFF.

The rearrangement uses TRBV28 and TRBJ1-4; 12 positions match TRBD1. V gave up 6 bases and J gave up 8 bases; unmatched junction bases: 19. The CDR3 extends over 19 amino acids. Germline-derived CDR1 and CDR2 are MDHEN and SYDVKM. The CDR3 protein is CASSSGTGGARVNREKLFF. CDR3 in DNA: TGTGCCAGCAGCTCCGGGACAGGGGGCGCAAGGGTCAACCGGGAAAAACTGTTTTTT.

The genes are TRBV2 and TRBJ2-3; D may be TRBD2 (7 bases). V lost 8 bases and J lost 1, with 10 bases in between. This CDR3 spans 13 amino acids. Germline CDR1 reads SNHLY; CDR2 reads FYNNEI. The CDR3 spells CASGGARTDTQYF. The CDR3 DNA reads TGTGCCAGCGGGGGGGCCCGCACAGATACGCAGTATTTT.

This chain joins TRBV27 and TRBJ1-6; no reliable D call. The ends were cut back, 3 bases at V and 7 bases at J, with 13 bases in the middle. The CDR3 is made up of 15 amino acids. Germline CDR1 is MNHEY and CDR2 is SMNVEV (reference sequence). The CDR3 loop is CASSFLYSQNSPLHF. For the CDR3, the DNA is TGTGCCAGCAGTTTTCTGTACAGCCAAAATTCACCCCTCCACTTT.

V and J are TRBV10-3 and TRBJ1-2; 9 bases agree with TRBD1. This CDR3 has 17 residues. J lost 2 bases, V lost 0 bases, and 7 bases had no gene match. Germline V lookup: CDR1 ENHRY, CDR2 SYGVKD. The CDR3, as DNA: TGTGCCATCAGTGAGTCCGCGGGACAGGGAGGAAACTATGGCTACACCTTC. Translation: CAISESAGQGGNYGYTF.

The chain is built from TRBV11-2 and TRBJ2-2; 8 nucleotides align to TRBD1. CDR3 size: 16 residues. Germline loops: CDR1 SGHAT, CDR2 FQNNGV. V trimming: 7 bases; J trimming: 2 bases; junction bases outside the gene matches: 9. CDR3 bases: TGTGCCAGCACCTATTGGACAGGGATTAACACCGGGGAGCTGTTTTTT. Translation gives CASTYWTGINTGELFF.

The CDR3 nucleotides read TGTGCCAGTAGTAAAGCTAGCGGGAGGGCCCAAGAGACCCAGTACTTC. This encodes CASSKASGRAQETQYF. The chain recombines TRBV19 with TRBJ2-5; 12 bases agree with TRBD2. The germline gives CDR1 LNHDA, CDR2 SQIVND (reference sequence). The CDR3 runs to 16 residues. Trimming took 4 bases from V and 1 from J; bases not matched to a gene: 4.

This clone has just a few counts. This chain uses TRBV4-1 with TRBJ1-1; maybe TRBD1 (5 bases). The V end was cut by 2 bases, the J end by 6 bases, with 13 bases between. Per germline, CDR1 MGHRA and CDR2 YSYEKL. The CDR3 is 14 amino acids. The CDR3 sequence is CASSQLGGTAEAFF. The CDR3 DNA sequence: TGCGCCAGCAGCCAATTGGGGGGAACGGCTGAAGCTTTCTTT.

J is TRBJ1-4 and V is TRBV4-3, with 9 bases lining up with TRBD1. V lost 5 bases and J lost 8; bases outside the gene matches: 9. The CDR3 has 15 amino acids. The germline gives CDR1 LGHNA, CDR2 YSLEER. CDR3 amino acids: CASSAWDRVEEKLFF. In DNA form, the CDR3 reads TGCGCCAGCAGCGCATGGGACAGGGTCGAAGAAAAACTGTTTTTT.

The rearrangement joins TRBV28 to TRBJ1-2, with unresolved D. The CDR3 runs 11 residues. Per germline, CDR1 MDHEN and CDR2 SYDVKM. The CDR3 DNA reads TGTGCGGCTGCGGTTAACTATGGCTACACCTTC. Residues: CAAAVNYGYTF.

This rearrangement joins TRBV30 to TRBJ2-7, with a tentative D call TRBD2 (6 bases). The V gene lost 5 bases and the J gene lost 0 bases, with 8 bases spanning the gap. The CDR3 extends over 12 amino acids. Germline-derived CDR1 and CDR2 are GTSNPN and SVGIG (reference sequence). The CDR3 DNA reads TGTGCCTGGCGGGGGTCCTCCTACGAGCAGTACTTC. It yields the protein CAWRGSSYEQYF.

The J gene is TRBJ1-1, the V gene TRBV28, with D hard to call. Germline assignment: CDR1 MDHEN and CDR2 SYDVKM. This CDR3 region has 14 residues. V shed 5 bases and J shed 3 bases, with 13 bases lying between them. The CDR3 coding sequence is TGTGCCAGCAGTCCTCCGGGAATATACACTGAAGCTTTCTTT. It is translated as CASSPPGIYTEAFF.

V is TRBV15 and J is TRBJ1-4; D possibly corresponds to TRBD1 (6 bases). V was clipped by 1 base and J by 8 bases, with 17 bases between them. Germline V gene sequence: CDR1 LNHNV, CDR2 YYDKDF (reference sequence). The CDR3 sequence is 16 residues long. As DNA, the CDR3 is TGTGCCACCAGCAGAGGAAATACAGGGTTAAGCGAAAAACTGTTTTTT. This sequence encodes CATSRGNTGLSEKLFF.